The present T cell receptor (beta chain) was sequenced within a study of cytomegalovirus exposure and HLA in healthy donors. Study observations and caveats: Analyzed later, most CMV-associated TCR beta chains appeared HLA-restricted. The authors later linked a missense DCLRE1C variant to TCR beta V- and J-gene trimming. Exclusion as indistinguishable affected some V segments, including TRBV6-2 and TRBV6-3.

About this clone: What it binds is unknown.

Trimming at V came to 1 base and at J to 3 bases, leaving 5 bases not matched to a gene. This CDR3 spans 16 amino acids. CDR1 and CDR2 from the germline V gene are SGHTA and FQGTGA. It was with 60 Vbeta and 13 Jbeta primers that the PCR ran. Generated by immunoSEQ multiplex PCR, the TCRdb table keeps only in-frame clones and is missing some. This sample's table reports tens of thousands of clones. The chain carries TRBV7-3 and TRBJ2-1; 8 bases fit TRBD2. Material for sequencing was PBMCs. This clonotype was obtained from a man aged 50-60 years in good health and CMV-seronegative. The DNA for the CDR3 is TGTGCCAGCAGCTTAAGCCCTAGCGGGTTCTACAATGAGCAGTTCTTC. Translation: CASSLSPSGFYNEQFF.